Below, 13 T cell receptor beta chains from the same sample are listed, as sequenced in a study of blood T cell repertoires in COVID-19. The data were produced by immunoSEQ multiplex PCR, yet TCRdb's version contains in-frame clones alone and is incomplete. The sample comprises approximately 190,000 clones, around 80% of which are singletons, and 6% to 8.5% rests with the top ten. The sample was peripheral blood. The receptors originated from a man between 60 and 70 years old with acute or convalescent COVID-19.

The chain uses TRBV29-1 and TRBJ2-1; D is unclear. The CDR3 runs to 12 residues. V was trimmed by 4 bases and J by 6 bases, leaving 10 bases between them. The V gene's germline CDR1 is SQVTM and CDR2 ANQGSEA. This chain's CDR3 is CSVVVWSNEQFF. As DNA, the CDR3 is TGCAGCGTTGTGGTCTGGAGCAATGAGCAGTTCTTC.

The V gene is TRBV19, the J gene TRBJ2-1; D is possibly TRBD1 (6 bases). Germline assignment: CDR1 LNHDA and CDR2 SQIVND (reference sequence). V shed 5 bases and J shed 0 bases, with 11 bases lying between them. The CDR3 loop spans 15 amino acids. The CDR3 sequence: CASSRGGSSYNEQFF. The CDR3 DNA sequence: TGTGCCAGTAGTCGAGGGGGTAGCTCCTACAATGAGCAGTTCTTC.

The CDR3 DNA reads TGTGCCAGCAGCCAAGGGGCAAAGGAAAAACTGTTTTTT. Its protein product is CASSQGAKEKLFF. The chain employs TRBV7-8 and TRBJ1-4; possibly TRBD1 for D (5 bases). The germline gives CDR1 SGHVS, CDR2 FQNEAQ. V was shortened by 5 bases and J by 8 bases, with 12 bases between the two germline ends. The CDR3 contains 13 residues. The full variable domain, rest sourced from reference TRBV7-8 and TRBJ1-4, is GAGVSQSPRYKVAKRGQDVALRCDPISGHVSLFWYQQALGQGPEFLTYFQNEAQLDKSGLPSDRFFAERPEGSVSTLKIQRTQQEDSAVYLCASSQGAKEKLFFGSGTQLSVL.

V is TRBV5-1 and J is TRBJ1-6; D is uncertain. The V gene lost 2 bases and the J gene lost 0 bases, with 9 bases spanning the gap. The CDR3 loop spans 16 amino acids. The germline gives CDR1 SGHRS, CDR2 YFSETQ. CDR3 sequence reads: CASSLTVSSYNSPLHF. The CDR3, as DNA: TGCGCCAGCAGCTTAACAGTGAGCTCCTATAATTCACCCCTCCACTTT.

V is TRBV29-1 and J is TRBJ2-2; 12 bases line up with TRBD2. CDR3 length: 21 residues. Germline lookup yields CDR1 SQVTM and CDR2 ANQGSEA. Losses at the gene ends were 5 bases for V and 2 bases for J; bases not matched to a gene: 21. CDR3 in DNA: TGCAGCGTTTTGGGACACCGGCTTTCTAGCGGGAGGGTAGCTAACACCGGGGAGCTGTTTTTT. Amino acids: CSVLGHRLSSGRVANTGELFF.

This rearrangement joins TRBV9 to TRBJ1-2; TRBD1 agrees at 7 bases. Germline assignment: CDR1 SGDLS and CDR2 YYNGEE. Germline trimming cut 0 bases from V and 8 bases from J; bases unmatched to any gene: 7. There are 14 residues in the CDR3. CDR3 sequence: CASSVAPTGEGYTF. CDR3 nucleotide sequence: TGTGCCAGCAGCGTAGCCCCTACAGGGGAAGGCTACACCTTC.

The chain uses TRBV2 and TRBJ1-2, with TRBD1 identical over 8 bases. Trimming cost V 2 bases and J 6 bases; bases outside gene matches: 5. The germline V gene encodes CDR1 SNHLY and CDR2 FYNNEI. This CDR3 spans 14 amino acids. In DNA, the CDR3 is TGTGCCAGCAGTGAACGTCAGGGGGCGGATGGCTACACCTTC. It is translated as CASSERQGADGYTF.

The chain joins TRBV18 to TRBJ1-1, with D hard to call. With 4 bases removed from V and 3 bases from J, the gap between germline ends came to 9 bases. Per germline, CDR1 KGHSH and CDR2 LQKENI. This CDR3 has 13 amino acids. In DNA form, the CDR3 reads TGTGCCAGCTCACGACTGATGGACACTGAAGCTTTCTTT. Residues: CASSRLMDTEAFF.

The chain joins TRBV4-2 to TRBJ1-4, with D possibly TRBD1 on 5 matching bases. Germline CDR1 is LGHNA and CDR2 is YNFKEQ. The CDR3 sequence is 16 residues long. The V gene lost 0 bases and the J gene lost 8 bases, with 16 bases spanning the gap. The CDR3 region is CASSQDISRGDEKLFF. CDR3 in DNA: TGTGCCAGCAGCCAAGATATATCGCGGGGGGACGAAAAACTGTTTTTT.

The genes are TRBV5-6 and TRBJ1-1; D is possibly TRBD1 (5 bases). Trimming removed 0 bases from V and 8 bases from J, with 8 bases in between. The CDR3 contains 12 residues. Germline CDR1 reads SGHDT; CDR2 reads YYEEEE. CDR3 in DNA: TGTGCCAGCAGCTTGGGAGCAGGGGAAGCTTTCTTT. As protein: CASSLGAGEAFF.

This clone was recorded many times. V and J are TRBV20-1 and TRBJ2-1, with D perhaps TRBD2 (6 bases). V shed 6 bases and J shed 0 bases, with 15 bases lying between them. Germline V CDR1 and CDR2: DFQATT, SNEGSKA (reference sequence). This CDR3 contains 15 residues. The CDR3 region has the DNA TGCAGTGCAAGTAGCGGCCCAAGCTCCTACAATGAGCAGTTCTTC. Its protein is CSASSGPSSYNEQFF.

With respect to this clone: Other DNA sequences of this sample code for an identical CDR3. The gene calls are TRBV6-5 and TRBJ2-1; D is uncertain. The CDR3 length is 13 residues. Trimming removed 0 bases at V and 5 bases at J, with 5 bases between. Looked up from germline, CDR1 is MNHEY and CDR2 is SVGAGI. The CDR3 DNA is TGTGCCAGCAGTTACTCCTTTAACAATGAGCAGTTCTTC. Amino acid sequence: CASSYSFNNEQFF.

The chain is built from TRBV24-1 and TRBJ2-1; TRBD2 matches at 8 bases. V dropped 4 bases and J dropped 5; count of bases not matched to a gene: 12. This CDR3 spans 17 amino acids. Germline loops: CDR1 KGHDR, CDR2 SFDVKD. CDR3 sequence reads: CATSDPLLAGGNNEQFF. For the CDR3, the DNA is TGTGCCACCAGTGACCCACTCCTAGCGGGTGGGAACAATGAGCAGTTCTTC.